The TCR beta chain described here comes from a study of control samples from healthy donors and cancer patients. Produced via immunoSEQ multiplex PCR; TCRdb's table is partial and in-frame only. The sample includes some 130,000 clones, around nine tenths of them seen just once. This clonotype was sampled from a man in his late teens or twenties in good health. Input material: blood.

CDR3 residues: CASSLEATGSDNVLTF. The DNA of the CDR3 is TGTGCCAGCAGCTTGGAAGCGACAGGGAGCGACAACGTCCTGACTTTC. The chain has TRBV5-4 and TRBJ2-6, with 7 bases matching TRBD1. The CDR3 is 16 residues long. The germline gives CDR1 SGHNT, CDR2 YYREEE (reference sequence). Germline trimming cut 0 bases from V and 9 bases from J; bases unmatched to any gene: 9.